This record covers a single T cell receptor (beta chain). The CDR3 has 14 amino acids. Trimming cost V 3 bases and J 2 bases; bases outside gene matches: 4. Germline CDR1 reads GTSNPN; CDR2 reads SVGIG (reference sequence). Profiling relied on immunoSEQ multiplex PCR, and the TCRdb table lists in-frame clones only, not all of them. The sample has about 270,000 clones; 86% are singletons. The data are from a study of blood T cell repertoires in COVID-19. The overall study: The United States, Italy and Spain provided the acute and convalescent COVID-19 samples.

Recruits, aged about 18 to 90 years, lived in 24 US areas. The gene calls are TRBV30 and TRBJ1-3, with 7 bases lining up with TRBD1. The sample consisted of PBMCs or T cells enriched from blood (not recorded which). The TCR was taken from a woman aged 18-29 years who had recovered from COVID-19. The CDR3 DNA follows: TGTGCCTGGAGCAACGGGACAGCTGGAAACACCATATATTTT. Encoded protein: CAWSNGTAGNTIYF.